This T cell receptor beta chain was identified during a study of cytomegalovirus exposure and HLA in healthy donors. Germline V lookup: CDR1 SGHTA, CDR2 FQGTGA. The ends were cut back, 2 bases at V and 2 bases at J, with 6 bases in the middle. This CDR3 contains 13 residues. A multiplex PCR was run with 60 Vbeta primers and 13 Jbeta primers. The assay was immunoSEQ multiplex PCR, and TCRdb's table has in-frame clones only and misses some. The profile shows about 200,000 clones, 86% of them singletons. What was sequenced was PBMCs. This chain uses TRBV7-3 with TRBJ2-5; D remains unclear. The sequence came from a woman aged 25 to 39 in good health and CMV-seronegative. The CDR3 protein is CASSLEYQETQYF. For the CDR3, the DNA is TGTGCCAGCAGCTTAGAGTATCAAGAGACCCAGTACTTC.